Listed here is a single T cell receptor beta chain. In the original processing: Amplification from reference gene primers served as the basis for estimated nucleated cell counts. Sequencing was performed with immunoSEQ multiplex PCR; in TCRdb, only in-frame clones are kept and a portion is missing. V, J and clone size derive from that table, while D and trimming were established from the DNA sequence. The data contain about 120,000 clones, around 80% of them seen just once; the ten biggest clones take up 7.5%. This record belongs to a study of blood T cell repertoires in COVID-19. The source material was peripheral blood. The receptor's source is an older man with active or convalescent COVID-19.

CDR3 coding DNA: TGCGCCAGCAGCTTGAGCGGGGGGGCCGGGGAGCTGTTTTTT. This gives the protein CASSLSGGAGELFF. The chain combines TRBV5-1 with TRBJ2-2; 10 bases agree with TRBD2. The V gene end was trimmed by 1 base and the J gene end by 6 bases; junction bases not matched to a gene: 0. Germline V lookup: CDR1 SGHRS, CDR2 YFSETQ. The CDR3 spans 14 residues.